This TCR beta chain was sequenced during a study of response to subunit inactivated influenza vaccine. Study outcomes and limitations: Every seasonal influenza vaccination brings in few new T cells, the authors suggested.

CDR3 length equals 14 residues. Per the germline V gene, CDR1 is SGHVS and CDR2 is FQNEAQ. TCRdb processed the RT-PCR reads anew with MiXCR; each CDR3 protein has one entry. The table includes approximately 490,000 distinct CDR3 sequences, 6% to 9% detected once. In the case of this clonotype: Its antigen remains unidentified. A read error may explain this, as a much larger clone is one base away.

The TCR sequence derives from a man aged 50-75 years who received an inactivated influenza vaccine. The V gene is TRBV7-8, the J gene TRBJ2-5; 8 bases are a match to TRBD1. The sample was PBMCs from blood, taken roughly 24 months after vaccination. CDR3 sequence reads: CASSFSDRGEAQYF. CDR3 bases: TGTGCCAGCAGCTTTTCAGACAGGGGAGAGGCCCAGTACTTC.